This is a list of T cell receptor beta chains from one sample in a study of shared clonotypes between healthy human individuals. TCRdb's table, derived via immunoSEQ multiplex PCR, lists solely in-frame clones and lacks some. The table records approximately 530,000 clones, roughly 95% of them present only once. Sequences were obtained from naive CD4+ T cells sorted from blood. Source of these receptors: a woman aged 30 to 39 in good health. Both conserved end residues are part of each CDR3. D genes are given only for firm matches. For some rows the clone size is stated as once, few or many, or as a class when expanded; others skip it.

d_gene	v_gene	abundance	j_gene	CDR3aa	CDR3nt
TRBD1	TRBV9	-	TRBJ2-7	CASSGGEPGQAPGEQYF	TGTGCCAGCAGCGGGGGCGAACCGGGACAGGCCCCGGGCGAGCAGTACTTC
TRBD2	TRBV5-1	-	TRBJ2-5	CASRTLTSGQETQYF	TGCGCCAGCAGAACACTCACTAGCGGGCAAGAGACCCAGTACTTC
TRBD1	TRBV6-4	-	TRBJ1-2	CASTILFQRTGKFLSGGYTF	TGTGCCAGCACCATCCTATTTCAAAGGACAGGAAAATTCCTCTCGGGCGGCTACACCTTC
TRBD2	TRBV5-1	-	TRBJ2-1	CASSSSGTSGRAPDNEQFF	TGCGCCAGCAGCTCTTCCGGGACTAGCGGGAGGGCCCCTGACAATGAGCAGTTCTTC
-	TRBV28	-	TRBJ1-2	CASSRGAGNYGYTF	TGTGCCAGCAGTCGGGGGGCAGGGAACTATGGCTACACCTTC
TRBD1	TRBV6-1	-	TRBJ1-1	CASTGAGGNTEAFF	TGTGCCAGCACCGGAGCAGGGGGAAACACTGAAGCTTTCTTT
-	TRBV19	-	TRBJ2-1	CASSISGLDEQFF	TGTGCCAGTAGTATTTCTGGTCTCGATGAGCAGTTCTTC
-	TRBV5-1	-	TRBJ2-5	CASSSGWGQRQETQYF	TGCGCCAGCAGCTCGGGGTGGGGCCAGCGGCAAGAGACCCAGTACTTC
-	TRBV28	-	TRBJ1-2	CASSPQQGTSNYGYTF	TGTGCCAGCAGCCCCCAGCAGGGGACGTCTAACTATGGCTACACCTTC
-	TRBV5-1	-	TRBJ2-3	CASSLGGTSTDTQYF	TGCGCCAGCAGCTTGGGAGGGACTAGCACAGATACGCAGTATTTT
-	TRBV7-8	-	TRBJ2-7	CASSLEPGPIYEQYF	TGTGCCAGCAGCTTAGAACCGGGACCCATCTACGAGCAGTACTTC
-	TRBV2	-	TRBJ1-4	CASSGAYSLNEKLFF	TGTGCCAGCAGTGGGGCCTACAGCCTTAATGAAAAACTGTTTTTT
TRBD2	TRBV5-1	-	TRBJ2-1	CASTEGGRFSYNEQFF	TGCGCCAGCACCGAGGGCGGGAGATTCTCCTACAATGAGCAGTTCTTC
TRBD1	TRBV15	once	TRBJ2-1	CATSRSPFLTGEQNNEQFF	TGTGCCACCAGCAGATCTCCATTCCTTACAGGGGAGCAGAACAATGAGCAGTTCTTC
TRBD2	TRBV11-2	-	TRBJ2-5	CASSLEGTSVQETQYF	TGTGCCAGCAGCTTAGAGGGGACTAGCGTCCAAGAGACCCAGTACTTC
TRBD1	TRBV6-1	-	TRBJ1-5	CASSPGQGGESQHF	TGTGCCAGCAGCCCGGGACAGGGGGGGGAGTCCCAGCATTTT
-	TRBV28	once	TRBJ1-1	CASSLFTAQNTEAFF	TGTGCCAGCAGTTTATTTACAGCACAGAACACTGAAGCTTTCTTT
TRBD2	TRBV6-1	-	TRBJ2-7	CASSEASGNYEQYF	TGTGCCAGCAGTGAAGCTAGCGGGAACTACGAGCAGTACTTC
-	TRBV10-1	once	TRBJ1-2	CASSESLNYGYTF	TGCGCCAGCAGTGAGTCGCTAAACTATGGCTACACCTTC
TRBD2	TRBV10-1	-	TRBJ2-3	CASSLAGVDTQYF	TGCGCCAGCAGTCTAGCGGGAGTAGATACGCAGTATTTT
-	TRBV19	-	TRBJ2-1	CASSIRLEANEQFF	TGTGCCAGTAGTATTCGGCTGGAGGCCAATGAGCAGTTCTTC
-	TRBV4-1	-	TRBJ2-5	CASSQDGGGLGIHWETQYF	TGCGCCAGCAGCCAAGATGGAGGGGGTTTGGGCATTCATTGGGAGACCCAGTACTTC
TRBD2	TRBV5-1	-	TRBJ2-2	CASSLGPSGTIAGELFF	TGCGCCAGCAGCTTGGGGCCTAGCGGGACGATAGCCGGGGAGCTGTTTTTT
-	TRBV5-1	-	TRBJ1-1	CASRRRDTIMNTEAFF	TGCGCCAGCAGACGCCGGGACACTATTATGAACACTGAAGCTTTCTTT